The next 2 T cell receptor beta chains were all read from a single sample in a study of beta chain features in type 1 diabetes. General study points: Moderate yet significant TCRB CDR3 shortening was seen in Type 1 diabetes patients in all four CD4+ subsets.

Their antigens remain unidentified. Reverse transcription of all isolated RNA meant that expressed TCRB transcripts were sequenced. Using immunoSEQ multiplex PCR, the repertoire was profiled, and TCRdb retains in-frame clones only, with some absent. The sample has 250,000 or so clones; roughly 13% are singletons. The sample consisted of naive CD4+ T cells from blood. The receptors derive from a man aged 25-40 years with type 1 diabetes.

This clone occurred a few times. The chain has TRBV7-9 and TRBJ2-7; 10 bases are shared with TRBD2. The CDR3 contains 15 residues. Per germline, CDR1 SEHNR and CDR2 FQNEAQ (reference sequence). V dropped 3 bases and J dropped 1; count of bases not matched to a gene: 3. CDR3 nucleotide sequence: TGTGCCAGCAGCTTCACTAGCGGGGCATCCTACGAGCAGTACTTC. Translating it yields CASSFTSGASYEQYF. The entire variable domain, with the rest obtained from reference TRBV7-9 and TRBJ2-7, is as follows: DTGVSQNPRHKITKRGQNVTFRCDPISEHNRLYWYRQTLGQGPEFLTYFQNEAQLEKSRLLSDRFSAERPKGSFSTLEIQRTEQGDSAMYLCASSFTSGASYEQYFGPGTRLTVT.

The chain joins TRBV18 to TRBJ2-2; D is unclear. Germline V gives CDR1 KGHSH, CDR2 LQKENI. This CDR3 comprises 12 residues. V lost 5 bases, J lost 3 bases, and 4 bases lay in between. The CDR3 region has the DNA TGTGCCAGCTCAACTTACACCGGGGAGCTGTTTTTT. Its translation: CASSTYTGELFF.